This TCR beta chain comes out of a study of blood T cell repertoires in COVID-19. Study-level information: Spain, Italy and the United States supplied samples that represented acute and convalescent COVID-19. T cells, B-cell-depleted T cells, or PBMCs supplied cDNA or gDNA.

The germline V gene encodes CDR1 KGHSH and CDR2 LQKENI. This CDR3 contains 15 residues. V was cut by 2 bases and J by 5 bases, with 16 bases left in between. Clones were read by immunoSEQ multiplex PCR, and TCRdb kept only the in-frame ones, dropping some. The sample lists around 40,000 clones; roughly 85% were seen once. The sample consisted of peripheral blood. The receptor's source is a human donor in a cohort sampled during active COVID-19. The gene calls are TRBV18 and TRBJ2-7; D is unresolved. CDR3 DNA sequence: TGTGCCAGCTCACCAACGGCGGTGGCAGTGGACGAGCAGTACTTC. Amino acids: CASSPTAVAVDEQYF.